This TCR beta chain comes out of a study of cytomegalovirus exposure and HLA in healthy donors. Primers: 60 Vbeta forward and 13 Jbeta reverse. TCRdb keeps only in-frame clones here, not all; method: immunoSEQ multiplex PCR. Of more than 90,000 clones in the sample, 60% to 75% were seen once. Turning to this clone: What it recognizes is unknown.

This cohort consisted of healthy bone marrow donors. Germline V gene data show CDR1 as SGHVS and CDR2 as FQNEAQ. The CDR3 sequence is 16 residues long. The trim removed 2 bases at V and 5 bases at J, leaving 11 bases unmatched. Study results and limitations: Most TCR beta V segments were productive about 90% or about 30% of the time in an earlier analysis. Some TCR beta chains (roughly 150 of them) were listed as cytomegalovirus-associated.

The source is a woman aged 40 to 50 in good health and CMV-seronegative. Sequencing was done on a sample of PBMCs. V usage is TRBV7-8 and J usage is TRBJ2-5, with 7 bases aligning to TRBD1. This chain's CDR3 is CASSLTNRGVGETQYF. The DNA for the CDR3 is TGTGCCAGCAGCTTAACCAACAGGGGTGTAGGGGAGACCCAGTACTTC.